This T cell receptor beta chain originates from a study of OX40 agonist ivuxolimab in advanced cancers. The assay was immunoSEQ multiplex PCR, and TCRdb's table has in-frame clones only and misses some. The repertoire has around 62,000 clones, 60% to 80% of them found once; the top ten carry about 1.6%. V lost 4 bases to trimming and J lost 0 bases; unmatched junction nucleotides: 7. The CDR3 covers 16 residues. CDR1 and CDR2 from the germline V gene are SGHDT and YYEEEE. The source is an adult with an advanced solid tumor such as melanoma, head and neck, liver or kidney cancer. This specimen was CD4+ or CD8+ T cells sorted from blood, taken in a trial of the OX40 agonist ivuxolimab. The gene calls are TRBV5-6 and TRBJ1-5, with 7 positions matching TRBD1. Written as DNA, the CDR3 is TGTGCCAGCAGCCTAGGACAGGAAGCTAGCAATCAGCCCCAGCATTTT. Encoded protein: CASSLGQEASNQPQHF.